The rows below give T cell receptor beta chains drawn from one sample of a study of blood T cell repertoires in COVID-19. Data came from immunoSEQ multiplex PCR; TCRdb stores just in-frame clones and leaves some out. The top ten clones hold 3% to 3.5% of a sample with approximately 190,000 clones, about 83% of them seen once. Sequencing was carried out using PBMCs or T cells enriched from blood (not recorded which). The receptors stem from a woman between 25 and 40 years old who had been exposed to COVID-19. Each CDR3 is given with its conserved first and last residue. D genes are given only for firm matches. Clone size appears in some rows only: once, few, many, or a class for an expanded clone.

>TRBD1|TRBV7-8|14|NA|TRBJ1-1
CASSLNRGQGEAFF
TGTGCCAGCAGCTTGAACAGGGGGCAGGGTGAAGCTTTCTTT
>TRBD2|TRBV2|15|NA|TRBJ2-7
CASSEWGGVSYEQYF
TGTGCCAGCAGTGAGTGGGGGGGTGTCTCCTACGAGCAGTACTTC
>TRBD1|TRBV14|15|NA|TRBJ2-5
CASSLFRQGRETQYF
TGTGCCAGCAGCCTTTTTCGACAGGGGAGGGAGACCCAGTACTTC
>NA|TRBV10-3|15|NA|TRBJ1-5
CAISESSDSNQPQHF
TGTGCCATCAGTGAGTCGAGTGATAGCAATCAGCCCCAGCATTTT
>TRBD2|TRBV7-3|17|NA|TRBJ2-5
CASSPGRASGGQETQYF
TGTGCCAGCAGCCCAGGTCGGGCTAGCGGGGGCCAAGAGACCCAGTACTTC
>NA|TRBV27|18|NA|TRBJ1-4
CASSLSLTAGMVNEKLFF
TGTGCCAGCAGTTTATCGCTCACAGCAGGGATGGTTAATGAAAAACTGTTTTTT
>NA|TRBV6-5|13|NA|TRBJ1-1
CASSYSMQGRAFF
TGTGCCAGCAGTTACTCGATGCAGGGGCGAGCTTTCTTT
>NA|TRBV9|13|NA|TRBJ1-5
CASSAQGYQPQHF
TGTGCCAGCAGCGCGCAGGGTTATCAGCCCCAGCATTTT
>TRBD1|TRBV5-6|14|NA|TRBJ1-2
CASTAPETGYGYTF
TGTGCCAGCACCGCCCCGGAGACAGGGTATGGCTACACCTTC
>TRBD2|TRBV7-9|15|NA|TRBJ2-5
CASSPTSGGGETQYF
TGTGCCAGCAGCCCGACTAGCGGGGGTGGGGAGACCCAGTACTTC
>NA|TRBV9|12|NA|TRBJ1-3
CASGSSGNTIYF
TGTGCCAGCGGCAGCTCTGGAAACACCATATATTTT
>NA|TRBV9|13|NA|TRBJ1-3
CASSVEPGNTIYF
TGTGCCAGCAGCGTAGAGCCTGGAAACACCATATATTTT
>TRBD1|TRBV7-3|14|few|TRBJ1-2
CASSLEQGNYGYTF
TGTGCCAGCAGCTTGGAACAGGGGAACTATGGCTACACCTTC
>TRBD1|TRBV6-5|12|once|TRBJ1-2
CASRGTGDGYTF
TGTGCCAGCAGGGGGACAGGGGACGGCTACACCTTC
>TRBD1|TRBV2|13|NA|TRBJ2-5
CASLRGLQETQYF
TGTGCCAGCCTCAGGGGGCTCCAAGAGACCCAGTACTTC
>TRBD1|TRBV3-1/TRBV3-2|16|NA|TRBJ1-2
CASSQDGGQAIYGYTF
TGTGCCAGCAGCCAAGATGGGGGACAGGCGATCTATGGCTACACCTTC
>NA|TRBV5-1|14|NA|TRBJ2-7
CASSLTPTGYEQYF
TGCGCCAGCAGCTTGACCCCCACAGGCTACGAGCAGTACTTC
>NA|TRBV20-1|13|few|TRBJ1-5
CSASYTGNQPQHF
TGCAGTGCTAGTTATACAGGGAATCAGCCCCAGCATTTT
>TRBD1|TRBV27|13|NA|TRBJ1-4
CASPDRGNEKLFF
TGTGCCAGCCCGGACAGGGGGAATGAAAAACTGTTTTTT
>NA|TRBV12-3/TRBV12-4|12|NA|TRBJ1-2
CASSPGLNGYTF
TGTGCCAGCAGCCCGGGACTCAATGGCTACACCTTC
>TRBD1|TRBV4-1|14|NA|TRBJ1-5
CASSPQGDNQPQHF
TGCGCCAGCAGCCCCCAGGGGGACAATCAGCCCCAGCATTTT
>TRBD2|TRBV14|16|NA|TRBJ2-3
CASSQNPGLDTDTQYF
TGTGCCAGCAGCCAAAATCCGGGACTAGATACAGATACGCAGTATTTT
>NA|TRBV7-6|13|NA|TRBJ1-6
CASSLNNNSPLHF
TGTGCCAGCAGCTTAAATAATAATTCACCCCTCCACTTT
>TRBD1|TRBV6-5|15|NA|TRBJ1-3
CASSSETGTGNTIYF
TGTGCCAGCAGTTCAGAGACAGGGACTGGAAACACCATATATTTT
>NA|TRBV19|13|NA|TRBJ2-7
CASSNRGGYEQYF
TGTGCCAGTAGTAATAGGGGAGGCTACGAGCAGTACTTC
>TRBD1|TRBV9|16|NA|TRBJ1-1
CASSAWTGGWVTEAFF
TGTGCCAGCAGCGCTTGGACAGGGGGCTGGGTCACTGAAGCTTTCTTT
>NA|TRBV7-9|12|NA|TRBJ1-1
CASSPHPTEAFF
TGTGCCAGCAGCCCACATCCCACTGAAGCTTTCTTT
>TRBD2|TRBV27|15|once|TRBJ2-1
CASSLIGRSYNEQFF
TGTGCCAGCAGTTTAATCGGGAGGTCCTACAATGAGCAGTTCTTC
>NA|TRBV5-1|14|NA|TRBJ2-7
CASSLALGDYEQYF
TGCGCCAGCAGCTTGGCTCTGGGAGACTACGAGCAGTACTTC
>NA|TRBV21-1|14|NA|TRBJ2-2
CASARAGVTGELFF
TGTGCCAGCGCGCGGGCAGGGGTCACCGGGGAGCTGTTTTTT
>NA|TRBV6-1|15|NA|TRBJ1-4
CASSETVATNEKLFF
TGTGCCAGCAGTGAAACAGTCGCAACTAATGAAAAACTGTTTTTT
>TRBD2|TRBV15|15|NA|TRBJ2-1
CATSRGASGGDEQFF
TGTGCCACCAGCAGAGGTGCTAGCGGGGGGGATGAGCAGTTCTTC
>TRBD1|TRBV10-2|14|NA|TRBJ1-4
CASSKQGADEKLFF
TGCGCCAGCAGCAAACAGGGGGCGGATGAAAAACTGTTTTTT